These T cell receptor beta chains were read from a single sample in a study of blood T cell repertoires in COVID-19. Profiled with immunoSEQ multiplex PCR; TCRdb holds only in-frame clones, not every one. The sample carries roughly 160,000 clones, 84% recorded once. Material: peripheral blood. Receptors originate from a woman at least 80 years old with COVID-19, enrolled during active disease. CDR3s leave out the opening cysteine and the closing phenylalanine or tryptophan.

J gene: TRBJ1-1; V gene: TRBV6-1; CDR3 protein: ASSEMTGMNTEAF
J gene: TRBJ2-1; V gene: TRBV4-2; CDR3 protein: ASSQASKLSNEQF
J gene: TRBJ2-7; V gene: TRBV28; CDR3 protein: ASTRGEAYEQY
J gene: TRBJ1-2; V gene: TRBV27; CDR3 protein: ASSRTVNYGYT
J gene: TRBJ1-6; V gene: TRBV9; CDR3 protein: ASSPRTGTGGSPLH
J gene: TRBJ2-5; V gene: TRBV6-5; CDR3 protein: ASSSQGPETQY
J gene: TRBJ1-2; V gene: TRBV28; CDR3 protein: ASSLGGDNYGYT
J gene: TRBJ2-1; V gene: TRBV28; CDR3 protein: ASSSAGLPNGFYEQF
J gene: TRBJ2-7; V gene: TRBV6-5; CDR3 protein: ASSYRAGYEQY
J gene: TRBJ2-7; V gene: TRBV10-3; CDR3 protein: AIMDGTGTYEQY
J gene: TRBJ1-1; V gene: TRBV6-5; CDR3 protein: ASSYSDLRVSTEAF
J gene: TRBJ2-5; V gene: TRBV6-1; CDR3 protein: ASSESGDQETQY
J gene: TRBJ1-6; V gene: TRBV7-2; CDR3 protein: ASSLALAGGYNSPLH
J gene: TRBJ1-2; V gene: TRBV7-2; CDR3 protein: ASSLFPIRDRANYGYT
J gene: TRBJ2-3; V gene: TRBV7-6; CDR3 protein: ASSFVGTSTDTQY
J gene: TRBJ1-5; V gene: TRBV28; CDR3 protein: ASSLGGGWGQPQH
J gene: TRBJ2-7; V gene: TRBV19; CDR3 protein: ASSIGTSSAHEQY
J gene: TRBJ2-7; V gene: TRBV6-5; CDR3 protein: ASSYSWGRDEQY
J gene: TRBJ2-7; V gene: TRBV30; CDR3 protein: AWSRDRGYEQY
J gene: TRBJ1-3; V gene: TRBV9; CDR3 protein: ASSVGQSASGNTIY
J gene: TRBJ2-1; V gene: TRBV4-2; CDR3 protein: ASSQAPGLANNEQF
J gene: TRBJ2-2; V gene: TRBV5-1; CDR3 protein: ASSLGALNTGELF
J gene: TRBJ2-2; V gene: TRBV6-6; CDR3 protein: ASSLGLESGELF
J gene: TRBJ1-5; V gene: TRBV29-1; CDR3 protein: SVGTGGGNQPQH
J gene: TRBJ1-5; V gene: TRBV6-5; CDR3 protein: ASRTTGGGSQPQH
J gene: TRBJ1-5; V gene: TRBV5-4; CDR3 protein: ASSLGGNSNQPQH
J gene: TRBJ2-7; V gene: TRBV24-1; CDR3 protein: ATSDPAGASYEQY
J gene: TRBJ1-5; V gene: TRBV29-1; CDR3 protein: SVFDRGDQPQH
J gene: TRBJ2-1; V gene: TRBV9; CDR3 protein: ASSVDWYNEQF
J gene: TRBJ1-5; V gene: TRBV19; CDR3 protein: ASSIVGSYSNQPQH
J gene: TRBJ1-1; V gene: TRBV19; CDR3 protein: ASRGGRQGMKNTEAF
J gene: TRBJ2-7; V gene: TRBV30; CDR3 protein: AWGSGTPPYEQY
J gene: TRBJ2-5; V gene: TRBV12-3/TRBV12-4; CDR3 protein: ASTGGAAETQY
J gene: TRBJ2-7; V gene: TRBV5-1; CDR3 protein: ASSLGQGLSYEQY
J gene: TRBJ1-2; V gene: TRBV11-1; CDR3 protein: ASSRAPQGLYGYT
J gene: TRBJ2-1; V gene: TRBV6-5; CDR3 protein: ASSYPGLAGTNEQF
J gene: TRBJ2-3; V gene: TRBV5-1; CDR3 protein: ASRDRDYRDTQY
J gene: TRBJ1-1; V gene: TRBV10-1; CDR3 protein: ASARDRGTEAF
J gene: TRBJ2-5; V gene: TRBV6-1; CDR3 protein: ASSGGTWGGRLGETQY
J gene: TRBJ2-7; V gene: TRBV18; CDR3 protein: ASSPPPAASYEQY
J gene: TRBJ2-7; V gene: TRBV3-1/TRBV3-2; CDR3 protein: ASSQRTGVLLQQY
J gene: TRBJ2-5; V gene: TRBV2; CDR3 protein: ASSGGTGETQY
J gene: TRBJ1-2; V gene: TRBV29-1; CDR3 protein: SVEDLGYPNYGYT
J gene: TRBJ2-5; V gene: TRBV29-1; CDR3 protein: SVGSGTRETQY
J gene: TRBJ2-7; V gene: TRBV27; CDR3 protein: ARKSQGVGSQGTCSDEQY
J gene: TRBJ2-7; V gene: TRBV5-1; CDR3 protein: ASSPLPGLAGEEQY
J gene: TRBJ1-6; V gene: TRBV4-1; CDR3 protein: ASSQDARSINSPLH
J gene: TRBJ1-1; V gene: TRBV20-1; CDR3 protein: SGLADTEAF
J gene: TRBJ2-1; V gene: TRBV27; CDR3 protein: ASRPRESYNEQF
J gene: TRBJ1-3; V gene: TRBV3-1/TRBV3-2; CDR3 protein: ASSQTTAFSGNTIY
J gene: TRBJ2-5; V gene: TRBV7-3; CDR3 protein: ASSRADQETQY
J gene: TRBJ2-3; V gene: TRBV5-1; CDR3 protein: ASSLELAGGTLTDTQY
J gene: TRBJ2-2; V gene: TRBV29-1; CDR3 protein: SVSRGNTGELF
J gene: TRBJ2-7; V gene: TRBV5-5; CDR3 protein: ASSLEQGIYEQY
J gene: TRBJ1-5; V gene: TRBV4-1; CDR3 protein: ASSQSGQGRNQPQH